This T cell receptor (beta chain) was sequenced for a study of blood T cell repertoires in COVID-19. The wider study: Samples came from the United States, Italy and Spain, spanning acute and convalescent COVID-19.

Per the study methods: Reference gene primer amplification in the assay estimated nucleated cell counts. The assay was immunoSEQ multiplex PCR, and TCRdb's table has in-frame clones only and misses some. Clonal size and the V and J genes are those of that table, whereas D and trimming came from the DNA. The sample lists roughly 180,000 clones, 82% occurring once. Germline CDR1 DFQATT, CDR2 SNEGSKA (reference sequence). V was shortened by 3 bases and J by 7 bases, with 10 bases between the two germline ends. The CDR3 length is 12 residues. This sequence joins TRBV20-1 and TRBJ2-1; D is unclear. The specimen was peripheral blood. This clonotype originated in a woman older than 75 with active or convalescent COVID-19. The CDR3 sequence: CSASPLLNEQFF. The CDR3 region has the DNA TGCAGTGCTAGTCCTCTTTTGAATGAGCAGTTCTTC.